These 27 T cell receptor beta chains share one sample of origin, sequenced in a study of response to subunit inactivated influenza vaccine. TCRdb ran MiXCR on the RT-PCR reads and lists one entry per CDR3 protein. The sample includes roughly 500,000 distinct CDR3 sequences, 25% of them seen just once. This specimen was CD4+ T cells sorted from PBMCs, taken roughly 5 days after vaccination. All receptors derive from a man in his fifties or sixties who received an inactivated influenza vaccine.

The CDR3 is CASSPQSGREGTDTQYF. The CDR3 nucleotides read TGTGCCAGCAGTCCACAGAGCGGGAGGGAGGGCACAGATACGCAGTATTTT. The chain links TRBV28 to TRBJ2-3; 10 nucleotides match TRBD2. CDR1 and CDR2 (germline): MDHEN, SYDVKM. The length of the CDR3 is 17 residues. V shed 5 bases, J shed 1 base, and the junction held 9 bases outside the gene matches. The full variable domain, with the rest looked up from reference TRBV28 and TRBJ2-3, is DVKVTQSSRYLVKRTGEKVFLECVQDMDHENMFWYRQDPGLGLRLIYFSYDVKMKEKGDIPEGYSVSREKKERFSLILESASTNQTSMYLCASSPQSGREGTDTQYFGPGTRLTVL.

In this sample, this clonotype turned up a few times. The CDR3 sequence: CASSLQATGGYNEQFF. The CDR3 DNA reads as TGCGCCAGCAGCTTGCAAGCGACAGGGGGCTACAATGAGCAGTTCTTC. This sequence joins TRBV5-1 and TRBJ2-1, with 9 bases lining up with TRBD1. After removal of 1 base from V and 3 bases from J, the junction contained 5 bases not matched to a gene. The CDR3 loop spans 16 amino acids. The V gene's germline CDR1 is SGHRS and CDR2 YFSETQ.

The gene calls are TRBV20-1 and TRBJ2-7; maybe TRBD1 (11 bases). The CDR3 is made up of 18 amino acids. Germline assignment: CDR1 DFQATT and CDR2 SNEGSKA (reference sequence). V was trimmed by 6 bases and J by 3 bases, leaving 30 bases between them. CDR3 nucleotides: TGCAGTGCCCAGACGGACAGGGGGCCTAGCGGGAGAGTCTACGAGCAGTACTTC. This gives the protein CSAQTDRGPSGRVYEQYF.

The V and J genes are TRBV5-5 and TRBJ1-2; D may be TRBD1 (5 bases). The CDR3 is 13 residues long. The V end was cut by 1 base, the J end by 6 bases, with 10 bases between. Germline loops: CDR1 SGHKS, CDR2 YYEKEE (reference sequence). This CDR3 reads CASSLRGGNGYTF. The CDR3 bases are TGTGCCAGCAGCTTGCGGGGCGGCAATGGCTACACCTTC.

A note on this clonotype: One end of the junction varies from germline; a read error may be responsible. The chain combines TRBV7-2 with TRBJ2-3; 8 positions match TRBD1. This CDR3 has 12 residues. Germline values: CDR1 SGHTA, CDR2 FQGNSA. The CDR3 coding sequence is TGTGCCAGCAGCTTCCTGACAGGGGCCCTAAATTTT. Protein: CASSFLTGALNF.

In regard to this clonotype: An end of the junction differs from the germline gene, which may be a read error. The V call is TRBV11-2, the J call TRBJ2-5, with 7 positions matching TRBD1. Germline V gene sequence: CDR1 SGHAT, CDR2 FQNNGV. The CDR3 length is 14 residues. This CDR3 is CASSPNRGQVTQYF. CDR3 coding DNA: TGTGCCAGCAGCCCGAACAGGGGCCAAGTGACCCAGTACTTC.

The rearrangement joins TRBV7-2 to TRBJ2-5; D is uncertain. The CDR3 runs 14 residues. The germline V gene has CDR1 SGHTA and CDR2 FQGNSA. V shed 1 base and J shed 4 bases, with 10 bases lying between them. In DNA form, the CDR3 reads TGTGCCAGCAGCTTAGGGGCAATGGGAGAGACCCAGTACTTC. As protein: CASSLGAMGETQYF.

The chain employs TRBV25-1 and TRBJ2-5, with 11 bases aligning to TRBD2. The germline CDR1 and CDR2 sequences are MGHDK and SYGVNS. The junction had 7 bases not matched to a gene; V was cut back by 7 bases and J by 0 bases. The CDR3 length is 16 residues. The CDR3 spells CASTTPSGGYQETQYF. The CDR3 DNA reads TGTGCCAGCACCACGCCTAGCGGGGGGTACCAAGAGACCCAGTACTTC.

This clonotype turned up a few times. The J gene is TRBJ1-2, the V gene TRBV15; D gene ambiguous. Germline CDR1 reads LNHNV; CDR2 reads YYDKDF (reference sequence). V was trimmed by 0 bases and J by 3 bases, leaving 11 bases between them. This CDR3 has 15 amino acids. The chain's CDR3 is CATSRDQGGHYGYTF. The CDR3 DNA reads TGTGCCACCAGCAGAGATCAAGGAGGGCACTATGGCTACACCTTC.

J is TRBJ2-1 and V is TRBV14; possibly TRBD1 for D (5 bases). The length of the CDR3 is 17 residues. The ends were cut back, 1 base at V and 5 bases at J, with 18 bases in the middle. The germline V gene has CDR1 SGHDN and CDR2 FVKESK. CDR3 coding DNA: TGTGCCAGCAGCCAAGTGAGCAGGGCTAAGTGGGACAATGAGCAGTTCTTC. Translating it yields CASSQVSRAKWDNEQFF. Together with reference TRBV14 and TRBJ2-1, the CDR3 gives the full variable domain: EAGVTQFPSHSVIEKGQTVTLRCDPISGHDNLYWYRRVMGKEIKFLLHFVKESKQDESGMPNNRFLAERTGGTYSTLKVQPAELEDSGVYFCASSQVSRAKWDNEQFFGPGTRLTVL.

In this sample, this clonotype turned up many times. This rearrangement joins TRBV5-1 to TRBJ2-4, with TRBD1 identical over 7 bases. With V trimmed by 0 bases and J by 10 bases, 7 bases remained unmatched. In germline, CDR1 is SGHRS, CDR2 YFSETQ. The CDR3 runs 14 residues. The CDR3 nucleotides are TGCGCCAGCAGCTTGGAGACAGGGAGAGGGATTCAGTACTTC. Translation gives CASSLETGRGIQYF.

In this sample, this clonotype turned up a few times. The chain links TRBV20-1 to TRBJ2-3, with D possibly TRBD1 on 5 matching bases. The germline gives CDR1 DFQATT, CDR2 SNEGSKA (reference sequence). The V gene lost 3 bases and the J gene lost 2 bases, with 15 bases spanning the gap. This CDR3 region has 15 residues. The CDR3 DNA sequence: TGCAGTGCTAGGGCCACGACAGTTAACACAGATACGCAGTATTTT. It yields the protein CSARATTVNTDTQYF.

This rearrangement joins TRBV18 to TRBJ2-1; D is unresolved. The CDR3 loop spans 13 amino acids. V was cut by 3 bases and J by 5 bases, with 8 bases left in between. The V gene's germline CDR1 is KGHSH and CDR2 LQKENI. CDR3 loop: CASSPQADNEQFF. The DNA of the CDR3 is TGTGCCAGCTCACCCCAGGCCGACAATGAGCAGTTCTTC. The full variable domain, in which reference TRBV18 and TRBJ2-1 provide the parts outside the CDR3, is NAGVMQNPRHLVRRRGQEARLRCSPMKGHSHVYWYRQLPEEGLKFMVYLQKENIIDESGMPKERFSAEFPKEGPSILRIQQVVRGDSAAYFCASSPQADNEQFFGPGTRLTVL.

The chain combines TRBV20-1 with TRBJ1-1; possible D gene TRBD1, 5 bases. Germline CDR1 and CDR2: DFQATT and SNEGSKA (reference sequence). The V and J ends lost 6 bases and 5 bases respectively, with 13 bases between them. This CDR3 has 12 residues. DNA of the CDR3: TGCAGTGCCGAAGGGACGAGTACTGAAGCTTTCTTT. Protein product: CSAEGTSTEAFF.

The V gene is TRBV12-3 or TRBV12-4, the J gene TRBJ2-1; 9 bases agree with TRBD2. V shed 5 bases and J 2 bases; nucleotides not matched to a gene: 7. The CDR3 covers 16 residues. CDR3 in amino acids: CASSPGLALTYNEQFF. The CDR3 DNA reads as TGTGCCAGCAGTCCTGGACTAGCGCTAACCTACAATGAGCAGTTCTTC.

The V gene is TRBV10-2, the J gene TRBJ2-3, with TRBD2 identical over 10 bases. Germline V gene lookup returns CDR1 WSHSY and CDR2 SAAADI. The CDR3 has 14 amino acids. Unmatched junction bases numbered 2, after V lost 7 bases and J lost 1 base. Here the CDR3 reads CASKRGGGTDTQYF. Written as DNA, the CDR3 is TGCGCCAGCAAGCGGGGGGGGGGCACAGATACGCAGTATTTT.

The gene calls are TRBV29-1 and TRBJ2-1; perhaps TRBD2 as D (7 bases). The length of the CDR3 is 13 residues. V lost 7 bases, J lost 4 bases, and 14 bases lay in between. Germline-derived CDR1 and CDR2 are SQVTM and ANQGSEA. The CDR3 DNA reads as TGCAGCGGGGGACGGGGGGCTTACAATGAGCAGTTCTTC. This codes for CSGGRGAYNEQFF.

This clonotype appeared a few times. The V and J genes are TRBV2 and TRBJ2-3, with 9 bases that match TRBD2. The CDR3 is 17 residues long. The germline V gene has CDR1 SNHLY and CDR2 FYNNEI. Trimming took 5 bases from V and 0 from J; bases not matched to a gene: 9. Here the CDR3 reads CASSPGWAGGSTDTQYF. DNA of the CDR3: TGTGCCAGCAGTCCCGGATGGGCGGGAGGGAGCACAGATACGCAGTATTTT.

The CDR3 here is CASSTDPYQETQYF. The CDR3 DNA follows: TGTGCCAGCAGCACCGACCCGTACCAAGAGACCCAGTACTTC. The V and J genes are TRBV7-2 and TRBJ2-5; D gene unclear. The CDR3 contains 14 residues. Germline CDR1 is SGHTA and CDR2 is FQGNSA. The germline V and J ends were trimmed by 5 bases and 0 bases, with 10 bases remaining between them.

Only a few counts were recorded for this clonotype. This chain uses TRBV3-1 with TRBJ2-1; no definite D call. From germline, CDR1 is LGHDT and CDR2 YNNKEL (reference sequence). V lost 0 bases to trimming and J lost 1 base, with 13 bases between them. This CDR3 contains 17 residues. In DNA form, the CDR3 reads TGTGCCAGCAGCCAAGATCGGTCTTCTTTATCCTACAATGAGCAGTTCTTC. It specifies CASSQDRSSLSYNEQFF.

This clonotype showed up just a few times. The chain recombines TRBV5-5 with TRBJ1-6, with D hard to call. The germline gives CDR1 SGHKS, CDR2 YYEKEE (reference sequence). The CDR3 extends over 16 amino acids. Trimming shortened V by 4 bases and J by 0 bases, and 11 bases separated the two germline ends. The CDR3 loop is CASSRKANSYNSPLHF. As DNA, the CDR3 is TGTGCCAGCAGCCGAAAAGCGAACTCCTATAATTCACCCCTCCACTTT.

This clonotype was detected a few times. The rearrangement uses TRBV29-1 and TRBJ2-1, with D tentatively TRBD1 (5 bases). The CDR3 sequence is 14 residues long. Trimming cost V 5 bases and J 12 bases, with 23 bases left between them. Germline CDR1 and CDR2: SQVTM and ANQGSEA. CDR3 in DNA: TGCAGCGTTCAAAATCAGGGAAGGGTGAGTCGGCAGTTCTTC. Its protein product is CSVQNQGRVSRQFF.

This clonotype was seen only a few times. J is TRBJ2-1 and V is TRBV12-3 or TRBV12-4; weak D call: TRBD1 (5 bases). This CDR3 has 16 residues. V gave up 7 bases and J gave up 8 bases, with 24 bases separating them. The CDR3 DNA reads TGTGCCAGCAATCTACATCAGGGCGGTGCGGTCGATGAGCAGTTCTTC. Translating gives CASNLHQGGAVDEQFF.

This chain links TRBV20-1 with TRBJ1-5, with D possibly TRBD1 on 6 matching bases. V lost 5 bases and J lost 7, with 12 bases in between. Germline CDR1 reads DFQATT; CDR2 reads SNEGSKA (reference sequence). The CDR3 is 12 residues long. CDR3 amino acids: CSAGPGEQPQHF. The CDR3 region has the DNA TGCAGTGCTGGACCAGGGGAGCAGCCCCAGCATTTT.

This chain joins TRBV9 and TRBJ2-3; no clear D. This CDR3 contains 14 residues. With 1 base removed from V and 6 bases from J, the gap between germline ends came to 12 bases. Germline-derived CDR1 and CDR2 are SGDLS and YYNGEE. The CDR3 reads CASSVRVVGDTQYF. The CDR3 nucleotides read TGTGCCAGCAGCGTACGAGTCGTGGGGGATACGCAGTATTTT.

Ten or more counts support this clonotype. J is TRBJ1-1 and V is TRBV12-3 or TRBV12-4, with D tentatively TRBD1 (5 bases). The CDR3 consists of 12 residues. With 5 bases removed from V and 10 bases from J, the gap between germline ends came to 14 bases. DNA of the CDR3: TGTGCCAGCAGTCCCGGGACCTCGGCAGCTTTCTTT. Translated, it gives CASSPGTSAAFF.

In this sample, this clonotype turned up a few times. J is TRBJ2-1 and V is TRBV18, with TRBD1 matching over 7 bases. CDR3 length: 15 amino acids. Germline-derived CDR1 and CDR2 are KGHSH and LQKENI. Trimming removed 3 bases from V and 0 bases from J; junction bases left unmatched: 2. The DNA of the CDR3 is TGTGCCAGCTCACCGGCAGGGGGCTCCTACAATGAGCAGTTCTTC. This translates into CASSPAGGSYNEQFF.